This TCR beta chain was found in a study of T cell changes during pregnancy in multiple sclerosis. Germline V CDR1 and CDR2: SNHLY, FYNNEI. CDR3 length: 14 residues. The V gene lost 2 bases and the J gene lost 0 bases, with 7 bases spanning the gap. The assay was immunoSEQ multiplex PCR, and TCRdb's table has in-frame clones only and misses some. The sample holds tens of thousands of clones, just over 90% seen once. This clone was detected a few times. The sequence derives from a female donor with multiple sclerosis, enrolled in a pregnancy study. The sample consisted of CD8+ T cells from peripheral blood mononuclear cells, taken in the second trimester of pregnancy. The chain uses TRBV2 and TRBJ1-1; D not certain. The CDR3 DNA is TGTGCCAGCAGTGAATCAGTGATGAACACTGAAGCTTTCTTT. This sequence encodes CASSESVMNTEAFF.